Included here is one T cell receptor beta chain sequence, with context. The target antigen is unknown. Trimming left V 4 bases short and J 8 bases short, with 14 bases between. There are 13 residues in the CDR3. Germline V CDR1 and CDR2: LGHNA, YNFKEQ. The entry originates in a study of multiple sclerosis patients with progressive multifocal leukoencephalopathy. Study conclusions and caveats: Expanded clones at PML onset predated and persisted through natalizumab therapy.

The table came from immunoSEQ multiplex PCR; TCRdb's copy has only in-frame clones and leaves some out. The data hold more than 30,000 clones, with roughly 90% observed a single time. Time point reported: time of PML onset. Natalizumab-treated patients developed PML between roughly 16 and 56 months into natalizumab therapy. At PML onset, T3 blood samples were taken. This material consisted of PBMCs, taken from a patient treated with natalizumab. The chain recombines TRBV4-2 with TRBJ1-2; TRBD1 is a possible D gene (5 bases). The receptor was derived from a woman aged 40-49 years with progressive multifocal leukoencephalopathy. The CDR3 reads CASSPPPGIGYTF. CDR3 DNA sequence: TGTGCCAGCAGCCCCCCCCCAGGGATAGGCTACACCTTC.